These 21 T cell receptor beta chains originate from one sample sequenced in a study of a mutant IDH1 vaccine in newly diagnosed glioma. Clones were read by immunoSEQ multiplex PCR, and TCRdb kept only the in-frame ones, dropping some. This sample has over 80,000 clones, with approximately 90% found just once. Time point denoted: baseline, week 1 (first vaccination visit). Treatment in this sample: pre-vaccination baseline after standard-of-care therapy. Sequenced material: PBMCs, taken from a glioma patient treated with radiotherapy, temozolomide or both. These receptors were obtained from a woman aged 45-65 years with glioma.

As DNA, the CDR3 is TGTGCCTGGAGTGTATCGGGACTAGCGGGGCATGAGCAGTTCTTC. It yields the protein CAWSVSGLAGHEQFF. This chain links TRBV30 with TRBJ2-1; 13 nucleotides agree with TRBD2. This CDR3 has 15 residues. The J segment lost 8 bases and the V segment lost 0 bases, leaving 4 bases of the junction unmatched. Germline CDR1 is GTSNPN and CDR2 is SVGIG (reference sequence).

The V gene is TRBV5-1, the J gene TRBJ2-4; D tentatively reads TRBD1 or TRBD2 (5 bases each). The CDR3 spans 15 residues. With 4 bases removed from V and 0 bases from J, the gap between germline ends came to 11 bases. The V gene's germline CDR1 is SGHRS and CDR2 YFSETQ. The CDR3 sequence is CASSEGYLAKNIQYF. The CDR3, as DNA: TGCGCCAGCAGCGAGGGGTACTTAGCCAAAAACATTCAGTACTTC.

This chain connects TRBV6-5 to TRBJ2-1; 7 nucleotides line up with TRBD2. The junction had 2 bases not matched to a gene; V was cut back by 6 bases and J by 0 bases. This CDR3 has 14 residues. The germline gives CDR1 MNHEY, CDR2 SVGAGI. CDR3 sequence: CASSRGGSYNEQFF. The CDR3 nucleotides read TGTGCCAGCAGCCGCGGGGGCTCCTACAATGAGCAGTTCTTC.

V and J are TRBV28 and TRBJ2-6, with no clear D. This CDR3 is built from 15 residues. V gave up 5 bases and J gave up 2 bases, with 10 bases separating them. Germline lookup yields CDR1 MDHEN and CDR2 SYDVKM. DNA of the CDR3: TGTGCCAGCAGTATGACACCTACTGGGGCCAACGTCCTGACTTTC. Protein sequence: CASSMTPTGANVLTF.

This chain joins TRBV6-5 and TRBJ2-5; D may be TRBD1 (7 bases). This CDR3 region has 15 residues. V was clipped by 4 bases and J by 7 bases, with 19 bases between them. Germline lookup yields CDR1 MNHEY and CDR2 SVGAGI. The CDR3 region has the DNA TGTGCCAGCAGTTTTCTAACCAGGCAGGGGGGGACCCAGTACTTC. It specifies CASSFLTRQGGTQYF.

The gene calls are TRBV9 and TRBJ2-5, with D perhaps TRBD2 (6 bases). Looked up from germline, CDR1 is SGDLS and CDR2 is YYNGEE. The CDR3 is 13 amino acids. The V and J ends lost 4 bases and 7 bases respectively, with 14 bases between them. The CDR3 here is CASSRDWSGTQYF. In nucleotides, the CDR3 is TGTGCCAGCAGCCGGGACTGGTCCGGGACCCAGTACTTC.

The chain uses TRBV29-1 and TRBJ1-1, with D possibly matching TRBD1 (6 bases). The CDR3 spans 13 residues. V shed 7 bases and J shed 0 bases, with 12 bases lying between them. Germline CDR1 and CDR2: SQVTM and ANQGSEA. DNA of the CDR3: TGCAGCGCTACGGGACACTTGAACACTGAAGCTTTCTTT. Residues: CSATGHLNTEAFF.

The V call is TRBV7-2, the J call TRBJ2-7; D might be TRBD2 (5 bases). The CDR3 runs 13 residues. Germline V gene data show CDR1 as SGHTA and CDR2 as FQGNSA. The ends were cut back, 2 bases at V and 3 bases at J, with 8 bases in the middle. CDR3 region: CASSLMGVYEQYF. The DNA for the CDR3 is TGTGCCAGCAGCTTAATGGGAGTCTACGAGCAGTACTTC. Full variable domain (outside the CDR3, taken from reference TRBV7-2 and TRBJ2-7): GAGVSQSPSNKVTEKGKDVELRCDPISGHTALYWYRQSLGQGLEFLIYFQGNSAPDKSGLPSDRFSAERTGGSVSTLTIQRTQQEDSAVYLCASSLMGVYEQYFGPGTRLTVT.

The sample holds a few counts of this clone. The chain links TRBV18 to TRBJ2-4; 11 bases line up with TRBD1. Germline loops: CDR1 KGHSH, CDR2 LQKENI. The CDR3 is made up of 15 amino acids. V dropped 0 bases and J dropped 8; count of bases not matched to a gene: 3. DNA for the CDR3: TGTGCCAGCTCACCACCGGGGACAGGGGGTGACATTCAGTACTTC. It encodes CASSPPGTGGDIQYF.

This sequence joins TRBV5-1 and TRBJ2-5; TRBD1 aligns across 7 bases. The CDR3 totals 14 residues. V shed 4 bases, J shed 5 bases, and the junction held 8 bases outside the gene matches. In germline, CDR1 is SGHRS, CDR2 YFSETQ. CDR3 sequence: CASSHRGRGETQYF. CDR3 in DNA: TGCGCCAGCAGCCACAGGGGAAGAGGCGAGACCCAGTACTTC.

The chain employs TRBV5-1 and TRBJ1-6; no reliable D call. The CDR3 is 14 residues long. V was pared by 0 bases and J by 12 bases, with 13 bases between. Germline V CDR1 and CDR2: SGHRS, YFSETQ. The DNA of the CDR3 is TGCGCCAGCAGCTTGGGAGGAGCCGGGGAACCCCTCCACTTT. Translated, it gives CASSLGGAGEPLHF.

The chain couples TRBV5-6 to TRBJ1-2; no firm D call. CDR3 size: 14 residues. V shed 0 bases and J shed 7 bases, with 13 bases lying between them. Germline V gene sequence: CDR1 SGHDT, CDR2 YYEEEE. The CDR3 reads CASSLGLGVGGYTF. The DNA of the CDR3 is TGTGCCAGCAGCTTGGGACTCGGGGTGGGTGGCTACACCTTC.

The chain has TRBV18 and TRBJ2-4, with 11 bases identical to TRBD2. This CDR3 comprises 17 residues. V lost 3 bases, J lost 1 base, and 5 bases stayed unmatched. Looked up from germline, CDR1 is KGHSH and CDR2 is LQKENI. The CDR3 reads CASSPWTSGQAKNIQYF. CDR3 nucleotide sequence: TGTGCCAGCTCACCCTGGACTAGCGGGCAGGCCAAAAACATTCAGTACTTC. The full variable domain, completed using reference TRBV18 and TRBJ2-4, is NAGVMQNPRHLVRRRGQEARLRCSPMKGHSHVYWYRQLPEEGLKFMVYLQKENIIDESGMPKERFSAEFPKEGPSILRIQQVVRGDSAAYFCASSPWTSGQAKNIQYFGAGTRLSVL.

As DNA, the CDR3 is TGTGCCAGCAGTGCCCCCGGGGCGACCTCGAACACTGAAGCTTTCTTT. Its protein is CASSAPGATSNTEAFF. The rearrangement uses TRBV28 and TRBJ1-1; TRBD1 is a possible D gene (5 bases). The CDR3 runs 16 residues. Trimming removed 5 bases at V and 1 base at J, with 17 bases between. Germline V lookup: CDR1 MDHEN, CDR2 SYDVKM.

The chain recombines TRBV7-9 with TRBJ2-7, with D perhaps matching TRBD1 (5 bases). Germline CDR1 SEHNR, CDR2 FQNEAQ (reference sequence). The CDR3 covers 14 residues. The V gene lost 5 bases and the J gene lost 2 bases, with 13 bases spanning the gap. The CDR3 loop is CASSRGQNPYEQYF. The CDR3 DNA reads TGTGCCAGCAGCCGAGGACAAAACCCCTACGAGCAGTACTTC. Variable domain in full (rest from reference TRBV7-9 and TRBJ2-7): DTGVSQNPRHKITKRGQNVTFRCDPISEHNRLYWYRQTLGQGPEFLTYFQNEAQLEKSRLLSDRFSAERPKGSFSTLEIQRTEQGDSAMYLCASSRGQNPYEQYFGPGTRLTVT.

This rearrangement joins TRBV29-1 to TRBJ2-5, with D possibly called TRBD1 or TRBD2 (5 bases each). The J call may be mistaken, given a closer DNA end match to TRBJ2-7. The germline gives CDR1 SQVTM, CDR2 ANQGSEA. The CDR3 has 14 residues. CDR3 protein: CSARVAGSSYEQYF. The CDR3 coding sequence is TGCAGCGCCCGAGTGGCAGGGAGCTCCTACGAGCAGTACTTC.

The chain has TRBV9 and TRBJ2-1, with a possible D match to TRBD2 (5 bases). This CDR3 has 10 residues. Germline loops: CDR1 SGDLS, CDR2 YYNGEE. CDR3 sequence: CASSGAEQFF. The CDR3, as DNA: TGTGCTTCGAGCGGAGCTGAGCAGTTCTTC.

The chain links TRBV19 to TRBJ2-3, with 16 bases identical to TRBD2. CDR1 is LNHDA and CDR2 is SQIVND in the germline V gene (reference sequence). The CDR3 is 19 amino acids. The ends lost 6 bases at V and 4 bases at J; junction bases unmatched: 13. This CDR3 is CASRPGTSGRAGAADTQYF. The CDR3 DNA sequence: TGTGCCAGTAGGCCTGGGACTAGCGGGAGGGCCGGGGCGGCAGATACGCAGTATTTT.

The chain uses TRBV28 and TRBJ1-5, with D possibly TRBD1 on 6 matching bases. The CDR3 spans 13 residues. CDR1 is MDHEN, CDR2 SYDVKM, per germline. CDR3 coding DNA: TGTGCAGCGCAGGGGAGAAGCAATCAGCCCCAGCATTTT. As protein: CAAQGRSNQPQHF.

The gene calls are TRBV28 and TRBJ2-2; no definite D call. The germline V gene has CDR1 MDHEN and CDR2 SYDVKM. The CDR3 is 15 residues long. V lost 2 bases and J 2 bases, leaving 9 bases between the germline ends. In DNA, the CDR3 is TGTGCCAGCAGTTTAGGCTTACCAAACACCGGGGAGCTGTTTTTT. This codes for CASSLGLPNTGELFF.

J is TRBJ2-5 and V is TRBV5-1, with 13 bases matching TRBD2. CDR1 and CDR2 from the germline V gene are SGHRS and YFSETQ. Unmatched junction bases numbered 14, after V lost 4 bases and J lost 5 bases. This CDR3 is built from 18 residues. The CDR3 region is CASSPYPILAGGQETQYF. The CDR3 DNA reads TGCGCCAGCAGCCCTTATCCGATACTAGCGGGAGGGCAGGAGACCCAGTACTTC.